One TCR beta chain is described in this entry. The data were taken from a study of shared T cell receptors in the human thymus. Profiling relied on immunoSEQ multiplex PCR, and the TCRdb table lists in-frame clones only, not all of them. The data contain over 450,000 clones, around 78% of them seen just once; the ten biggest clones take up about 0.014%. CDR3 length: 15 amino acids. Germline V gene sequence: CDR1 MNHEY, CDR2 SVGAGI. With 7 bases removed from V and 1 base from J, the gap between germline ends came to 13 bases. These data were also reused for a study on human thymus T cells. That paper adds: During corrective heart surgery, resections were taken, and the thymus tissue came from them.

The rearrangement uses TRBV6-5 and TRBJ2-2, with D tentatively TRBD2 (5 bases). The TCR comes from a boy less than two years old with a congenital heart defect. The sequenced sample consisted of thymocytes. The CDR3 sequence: CASIGIRENTGELFF. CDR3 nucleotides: TGTGCCAGCATCGGTATCCGGGAGAACACCGGGGAGCTGTTTTTT.